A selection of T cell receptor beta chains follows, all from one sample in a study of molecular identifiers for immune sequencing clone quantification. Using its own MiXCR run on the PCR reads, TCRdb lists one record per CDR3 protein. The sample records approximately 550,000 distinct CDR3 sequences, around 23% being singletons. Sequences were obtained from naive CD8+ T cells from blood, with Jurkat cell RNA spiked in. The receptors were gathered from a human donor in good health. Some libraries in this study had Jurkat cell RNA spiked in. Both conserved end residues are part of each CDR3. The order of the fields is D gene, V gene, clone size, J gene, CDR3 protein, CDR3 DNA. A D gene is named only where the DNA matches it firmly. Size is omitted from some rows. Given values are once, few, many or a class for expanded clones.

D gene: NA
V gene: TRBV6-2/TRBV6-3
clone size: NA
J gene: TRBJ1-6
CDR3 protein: CASSYGKVYQVHF
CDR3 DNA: TGTGCCAGCAGTTACGGGAAAGTCTATCAGGTCCACTTT

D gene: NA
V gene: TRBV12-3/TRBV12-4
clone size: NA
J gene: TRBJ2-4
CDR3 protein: CASTTPGVSSSNIQYF
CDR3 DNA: TGTGCCAGCACCACTCCGGGGGTTTCGAGCTCAAACATTCAGTACTTC

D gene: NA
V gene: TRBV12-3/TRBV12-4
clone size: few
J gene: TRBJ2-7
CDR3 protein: CASSDNLISYEQYF
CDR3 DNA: TGTGCCAGCAGCGATAACCTTATCTCCTACGAGCAGTACTTC

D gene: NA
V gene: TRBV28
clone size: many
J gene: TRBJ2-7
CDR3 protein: CASSPTGQTPYEQYF
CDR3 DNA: TGTGCCAGCAGTCCCACGGGACAAACTCCCTACGAGCAGTACTTC

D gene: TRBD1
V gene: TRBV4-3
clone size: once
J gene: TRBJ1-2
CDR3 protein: CASSQETAQGDDYGYTF
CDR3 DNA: TGCGCCAGCAGCCAAGAGACCGCACAGGGGGATGACTATGGCTACACCTTC

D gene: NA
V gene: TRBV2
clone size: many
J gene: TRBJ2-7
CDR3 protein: CASRGRGNEQYF
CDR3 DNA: TGTGCCAGCCGGGGTAGGGGCAACGAGCAGTACTTC

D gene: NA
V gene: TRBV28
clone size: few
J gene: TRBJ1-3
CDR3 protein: CASREWAHSGNTIYF
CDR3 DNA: TGTGCCAGCCGCGAATGGGCCCACTCTGGAAACACCATATATTTT

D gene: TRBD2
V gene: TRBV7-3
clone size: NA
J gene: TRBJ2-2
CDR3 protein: CASSSGTKNGELFF
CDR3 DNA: TGTGCCAGCAGCTCCGGGACTAAGAACGGGGAGCTGTTTTTT

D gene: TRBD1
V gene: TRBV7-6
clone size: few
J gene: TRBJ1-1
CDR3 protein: CASSSKGATEAFF
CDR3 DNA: TGTGCCAGCAGCTCCAAGGGGGCCACTGAAGCTTTCTTT

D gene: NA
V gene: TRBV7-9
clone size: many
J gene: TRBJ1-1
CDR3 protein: CASTGENTEAFF
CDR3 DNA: TGTGCCAGCACAGGGGAGAACACTGAAGCTTTCTTT

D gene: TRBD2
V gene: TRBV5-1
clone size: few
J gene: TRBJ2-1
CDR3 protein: CASSTGLAGYNEQFF
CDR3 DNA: TGCGCCAGCAGCACCGGACTAGCGGGATACAATGAGCAGTTCTTC

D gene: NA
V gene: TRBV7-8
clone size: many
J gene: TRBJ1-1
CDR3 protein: CASSSLAGRTEAFF
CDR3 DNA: TGTGCCAGCAGCTCCTTGGCAGGGCGGACTGAAGCTTTCTTT

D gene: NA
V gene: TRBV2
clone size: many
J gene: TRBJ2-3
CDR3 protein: CASSEGPRGTGLTDTQYF
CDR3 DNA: TGTGCCAGCAGTGAAGGACCGCGGGGGACAGGTTTGACAGATACGCAGTATTTT

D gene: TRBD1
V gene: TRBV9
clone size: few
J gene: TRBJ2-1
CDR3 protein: CASSLRQGAYNEQFF
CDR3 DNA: TGTGCCAGCAGCCTCAGACAGGGGGCCTACAATGAGCAGTTCTTC

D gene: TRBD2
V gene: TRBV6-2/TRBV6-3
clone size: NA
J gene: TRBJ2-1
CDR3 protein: CASSYPWGTSGDNEQFF
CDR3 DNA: TGTGCCAGCAGTTACCCATGGGGGACTAGCGGCGACAATGAGCAGTTCTTC

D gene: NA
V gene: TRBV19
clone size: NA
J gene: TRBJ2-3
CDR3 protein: CASRRDGPTQTDTQYF
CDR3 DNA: TGTGCCAGTAGGCGGGACGGTCCTACTCAAACAGATACGCAGTATTTT

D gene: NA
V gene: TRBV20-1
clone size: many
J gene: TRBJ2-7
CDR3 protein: CSASLQLTPEQYF
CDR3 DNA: TGCAGTGCTAGTCTCCAACTGACGCCCGAGCAGTACTTC

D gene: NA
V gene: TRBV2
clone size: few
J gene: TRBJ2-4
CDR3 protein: CASSEIWGKGKNIQYF
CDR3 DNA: TGTGCCAGCAGTGAAATTTGGGGGAAAGGCAAAAACATTCAGTACTTC

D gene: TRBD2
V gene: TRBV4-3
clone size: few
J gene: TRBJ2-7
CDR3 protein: CASSQDRILGGSHEQYF
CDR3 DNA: TGCGCCAGCAGCCAAGATCGGATACTGGGCGGGAGCCACGAGCAGTACTTC

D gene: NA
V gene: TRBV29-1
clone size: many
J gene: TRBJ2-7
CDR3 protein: CSVEVGARYEQYF
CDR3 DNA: TGCAGCGTTGAAGTCGGTGCGCGCTACGAGCAGTACTTC

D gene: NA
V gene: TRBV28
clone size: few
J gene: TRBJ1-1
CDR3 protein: CASSLATVGTEAFF
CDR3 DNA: TGTGCCAGCAGTTTGGCGACAGTAGGCACTGAAGCTTTCTTT

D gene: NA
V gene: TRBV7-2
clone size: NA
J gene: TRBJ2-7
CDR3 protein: CASSLDSRLLGEQYF
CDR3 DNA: TGTGCCAGCAGCTTAGATTCCCGATTATTGGGGGAGCAGTACTTC

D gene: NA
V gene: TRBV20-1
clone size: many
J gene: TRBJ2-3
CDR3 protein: CSARGRVVVATDTQYF
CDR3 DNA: TGCAGTGCTAGAGGTAGAGTTGTGGTAGCGACAGATACGCAGTATTTT

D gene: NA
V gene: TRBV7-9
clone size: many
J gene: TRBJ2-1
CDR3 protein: CASSLAETTNEQFF
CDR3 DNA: TGTGCCAGCAGCTTAGCCGAGACTACCAATGAGCAGTTCTTC

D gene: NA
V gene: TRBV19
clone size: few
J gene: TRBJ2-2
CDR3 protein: CASRAGLNTGELFF
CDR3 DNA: TGTGCCAGTAGGGCCGGACTGAACACCGGGGAGCTGTTTTTT

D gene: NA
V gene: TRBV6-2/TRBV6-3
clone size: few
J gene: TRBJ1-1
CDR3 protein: CASSPFIYTEAFF
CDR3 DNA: TGTGCCAGCAGTCCCTTCATATACACTGAAGCTTTCTTT

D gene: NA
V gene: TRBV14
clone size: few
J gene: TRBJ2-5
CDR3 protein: CASSQVGQSQETQYF
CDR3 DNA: TGTGCCAGCAGCCAAGTTGGACAGTCACAAGAGACCCAGTACTTC

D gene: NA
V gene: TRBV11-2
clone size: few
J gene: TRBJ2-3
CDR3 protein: CASSLDRQGWGFTDTQYF
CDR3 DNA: TGTGCCAGCAGCTTAGATCGCCAGGGATGGGGGTTCACAGATACGCAGTATTTT

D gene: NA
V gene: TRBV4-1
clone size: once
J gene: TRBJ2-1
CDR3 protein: CVSSHVKQGNEQFF
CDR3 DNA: TGCGTCAGCAGCCATGTCAAACAGGGCAATGAGCAGTTCTTC

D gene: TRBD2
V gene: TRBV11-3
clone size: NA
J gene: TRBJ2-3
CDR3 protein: CASSPSGTSGTDTQYF
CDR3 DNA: TGTGCCAGCAGCCCATCCGGGACTAGCGGCACAGATACGCAGTATTTT

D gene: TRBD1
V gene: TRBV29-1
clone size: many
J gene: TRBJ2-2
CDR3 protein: CSVEQGANTGELFF
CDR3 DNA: TGCAGCGTTGAACAGGGGGCGAACACCGGGGAGCTGTTTTTT

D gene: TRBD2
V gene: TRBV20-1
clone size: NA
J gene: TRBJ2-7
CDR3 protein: CSARDRLAGDHEQHF
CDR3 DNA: TGCAGTGCTAGAGATAGACTAGCGGGGGACCACGAGCAGCACTTC

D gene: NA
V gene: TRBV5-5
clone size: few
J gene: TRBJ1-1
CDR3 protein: CASSFASQPGTEAFF
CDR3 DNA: TGTGCCAGCAGCTTTGCTTCTCAGCCTGGCACTGAAGCTTTCTTT

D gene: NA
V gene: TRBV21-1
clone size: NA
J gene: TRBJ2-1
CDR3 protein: CASSNRDFRRPVF
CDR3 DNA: TGTGCCAGCAGCAATCGGGATTTTAGGAGACCTGTCTTC

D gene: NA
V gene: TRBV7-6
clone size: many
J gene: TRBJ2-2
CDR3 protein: CASSAGAGELFF
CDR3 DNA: TGTGCCAGCAGCGCAGGGGCCGGGGAGCTGTTTTTT

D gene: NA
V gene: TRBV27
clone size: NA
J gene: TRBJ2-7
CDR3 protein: CASSSSGVYEQYF
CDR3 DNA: TGTGCCAGCAGTTCCTCAGGGGTGTACGAGCAGTACTTC

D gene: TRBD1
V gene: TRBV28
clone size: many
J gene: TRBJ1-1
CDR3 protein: CASSFRGGARAFF
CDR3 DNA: TGTGCCAGCAGTTTTCGAGGGGGCGCGCGAGCTTTCTTT

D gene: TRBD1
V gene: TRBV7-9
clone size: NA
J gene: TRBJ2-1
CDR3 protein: CASSLATGGTYNEQFF
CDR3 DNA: TGTGCCAGCAGCTTAGCTACAGGGGGGACCTACAATGAGCAGTTCTTC

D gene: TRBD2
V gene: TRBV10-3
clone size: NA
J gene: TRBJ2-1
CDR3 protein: CAISEFSGGANEQFF
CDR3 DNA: TGTGCCATCAGTGAGTTTAGCGGGGGGGCGAATGAGCAGTTCTTC

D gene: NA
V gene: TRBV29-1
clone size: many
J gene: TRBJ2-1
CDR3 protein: CSVPPSDLGRFEQFF
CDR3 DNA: TGCAGCGTTCCCCCTTCCGACTTGGGGCGGTTTGAGCAGTTCTTC

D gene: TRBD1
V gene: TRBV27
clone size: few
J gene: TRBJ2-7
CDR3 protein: CASSTRQGFHEQYF
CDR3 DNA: TGTGCCAGCAGTACGAGACAGGGCTTTCACGAGCAGTACTTC

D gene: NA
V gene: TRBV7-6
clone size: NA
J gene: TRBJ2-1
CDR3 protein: CASSLIGSSYNEQFF
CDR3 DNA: TGTGCCAGCAGCTTAATTGGTAGCTCCTACAATGAGCAGTTCTTC

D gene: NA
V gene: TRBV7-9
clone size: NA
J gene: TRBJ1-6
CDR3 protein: CAGSLHEGPNSPLHF
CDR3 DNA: TGTGCCGGCAGCTTACATGAGGGGCCGAATTCACCCCTCCACTTT

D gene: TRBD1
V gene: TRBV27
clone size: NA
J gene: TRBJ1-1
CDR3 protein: CASRGRQGMGTEAFF
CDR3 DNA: TGTGCCAGCAGGGGGAGACAGGGAATGGGGACTGAAGCTTTCTTT

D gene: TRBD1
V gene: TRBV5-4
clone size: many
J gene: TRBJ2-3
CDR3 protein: CASSEDRVSTDTQYF
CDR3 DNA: TGTGCCAGCAGCGAAGACAGGGTTAGCACAGATACGCAGTATTTT

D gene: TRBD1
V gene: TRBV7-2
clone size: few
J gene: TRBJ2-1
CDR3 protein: CASSLADRVVKIYNEQFF
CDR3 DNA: TGTGCCAGCAGCCTCGCGGACAGGGTCGTGAAGATCTACAATGAGCAGTTCTTC

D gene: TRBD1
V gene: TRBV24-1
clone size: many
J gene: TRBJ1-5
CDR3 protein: CATSDTNYPTGGGNQPQHF
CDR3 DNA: TGTGCCACCAGTGATACCAACTACCCGACAGGGGGAGGCAATCAGCCCCAGCATTTT

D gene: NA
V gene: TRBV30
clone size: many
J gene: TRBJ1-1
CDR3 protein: CAWSTGRVGTEAFF
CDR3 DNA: TGTGCCTGGAGTACAGGACGGGTGGGCACTGAAGCTTTCTTT

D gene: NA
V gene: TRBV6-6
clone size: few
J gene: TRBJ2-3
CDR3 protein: CATRTVPSTDTQYF
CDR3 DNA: TGTGCCACGCGGACGGTCCCTAGCACAGATACGCAGTATTTT

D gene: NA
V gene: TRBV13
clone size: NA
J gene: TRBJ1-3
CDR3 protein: CASAEGNTIYF
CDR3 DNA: TGTGCCAGCGCCGAAGGAAACACCATATATTTT

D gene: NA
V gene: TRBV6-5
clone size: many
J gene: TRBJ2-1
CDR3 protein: CASSYISGNEQFF
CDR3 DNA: TGTGCCAGCAGTTATATCAGTGGCAATGAGCAGTTCTTC

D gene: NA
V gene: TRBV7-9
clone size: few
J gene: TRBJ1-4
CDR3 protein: CASSLGGADEKLFF
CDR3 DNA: TGTGCCAGCAGCTTAGGCGGGGCTGATGAAAAACTGTTTTTT

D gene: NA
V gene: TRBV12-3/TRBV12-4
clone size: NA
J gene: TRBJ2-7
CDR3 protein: CASSPQDLYGEQYF
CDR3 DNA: TGTGCCAGCAGTCCCCAGGATCTTTATGGCGAGCAGTACTTC

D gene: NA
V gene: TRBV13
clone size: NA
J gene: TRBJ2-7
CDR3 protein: CASSFKGPYEQYF
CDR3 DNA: TGTGCCAGCAGCTTCAAGGGCCCCTACGAGCAGTACTTC